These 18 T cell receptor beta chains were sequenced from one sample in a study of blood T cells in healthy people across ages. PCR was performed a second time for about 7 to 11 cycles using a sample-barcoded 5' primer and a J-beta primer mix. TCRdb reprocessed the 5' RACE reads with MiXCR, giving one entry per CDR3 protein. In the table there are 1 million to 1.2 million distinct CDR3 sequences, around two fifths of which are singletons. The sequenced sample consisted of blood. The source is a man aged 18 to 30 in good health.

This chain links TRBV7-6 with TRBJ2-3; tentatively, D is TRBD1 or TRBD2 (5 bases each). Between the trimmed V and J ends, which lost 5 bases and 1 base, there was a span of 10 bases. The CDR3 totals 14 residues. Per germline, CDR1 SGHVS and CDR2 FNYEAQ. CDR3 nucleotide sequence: TGTGCCAGCAGCCCCAGGGACCGCACAGATACGCAGTATTTT. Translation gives CASSPRDRTDTQYF. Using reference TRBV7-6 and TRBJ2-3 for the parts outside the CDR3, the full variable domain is GAGVSQSPRYKVTKRGQDVALRCDPISGHVSLYWYRQALGQGPEFLTYFNYEAQQDKSGLPNDRFSAERPEGSISTLTIQRTEQRDSAMYRCASSPRDRTDTQYFGPGTRLTVL.

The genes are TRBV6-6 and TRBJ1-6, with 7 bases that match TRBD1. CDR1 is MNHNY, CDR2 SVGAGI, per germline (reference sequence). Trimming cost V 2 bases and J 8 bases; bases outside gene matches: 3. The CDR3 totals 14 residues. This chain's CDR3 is CASSYRDSYSPLHF. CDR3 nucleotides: TGTGCCAGCAGTTACCGGGACAGTTATTCACCCCTCCACTTT.

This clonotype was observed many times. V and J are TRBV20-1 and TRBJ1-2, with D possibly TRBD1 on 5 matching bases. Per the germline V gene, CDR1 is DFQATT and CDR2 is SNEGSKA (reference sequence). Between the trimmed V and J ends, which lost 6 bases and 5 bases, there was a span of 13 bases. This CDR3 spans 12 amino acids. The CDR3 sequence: CSARGGTYGYTF. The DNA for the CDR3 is TGCAGTGCGAGGGGAGGGACGTATGGCTACACCTTC.

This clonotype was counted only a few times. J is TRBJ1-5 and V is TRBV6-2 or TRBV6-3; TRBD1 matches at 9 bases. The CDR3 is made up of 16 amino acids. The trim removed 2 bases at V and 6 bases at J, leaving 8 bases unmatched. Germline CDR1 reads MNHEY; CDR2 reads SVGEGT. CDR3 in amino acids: CASSYQSGQGLQPQHF. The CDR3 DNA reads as TGTGCCAGCAGTTACCAAAGTGGACAGGGGCTTCAGCCCCAGCATTTT.

CDR3 in DNA: TGTGCCAGCAGTTCCGGACTAGCGGGGGGGACCTCCCCCAATGAGCAGTTCTTC. Translated, it gives CASSSGLAGGTSPNEQFF. The chain recombines TRBV12-3 or TRBV12-4 with TRBJ2-1; 15 bases are a match to TRBD2. The CDR3 loop spans 18 amino acids. V trimming: 4 bases; J trimming: 6 bases; junction bases outside the gene matches: 10.

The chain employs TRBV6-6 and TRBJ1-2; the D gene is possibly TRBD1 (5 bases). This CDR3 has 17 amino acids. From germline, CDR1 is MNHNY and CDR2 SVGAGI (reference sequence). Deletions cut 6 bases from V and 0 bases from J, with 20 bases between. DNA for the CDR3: TGTGCCAGCAGCCTCCACCCCGGACAAGACGCTAACTATGGCTACACCTTC. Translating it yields CASSLHPGQDANYGYTF.

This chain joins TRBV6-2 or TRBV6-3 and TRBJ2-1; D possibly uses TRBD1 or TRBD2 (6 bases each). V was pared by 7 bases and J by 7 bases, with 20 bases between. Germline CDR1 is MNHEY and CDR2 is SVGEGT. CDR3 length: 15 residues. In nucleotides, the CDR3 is TGTGCCAGCATCAGTTCCGGGGGCCATATGAATGAGCAGTTCTTC. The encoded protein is CASISSGGHMNEQFF.

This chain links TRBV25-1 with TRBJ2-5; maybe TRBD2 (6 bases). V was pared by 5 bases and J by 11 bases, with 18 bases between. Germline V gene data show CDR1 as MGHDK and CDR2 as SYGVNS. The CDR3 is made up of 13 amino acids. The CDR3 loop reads CASSPRDSWEQYF. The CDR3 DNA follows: TGTGCCAGCAGTCCCCGGGACTCCTGGGAGCAGTACTTC.

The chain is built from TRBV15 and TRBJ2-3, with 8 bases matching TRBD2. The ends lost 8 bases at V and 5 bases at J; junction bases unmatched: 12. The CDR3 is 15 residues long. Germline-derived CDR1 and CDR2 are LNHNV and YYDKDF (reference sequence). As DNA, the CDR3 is TGTGCCACCGGCCCAGGGACTAGACGGGGAGATACGCAGTATTTT. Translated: CATGPGTRRGDTQYF.

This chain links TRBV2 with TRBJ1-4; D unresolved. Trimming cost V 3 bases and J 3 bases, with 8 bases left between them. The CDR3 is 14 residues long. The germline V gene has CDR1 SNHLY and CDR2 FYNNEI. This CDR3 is CASSDPWANEKLFF. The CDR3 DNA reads TGTGCCAGCAGTGATCCTTGGGCTAATGAAAAACTGTTTTTT. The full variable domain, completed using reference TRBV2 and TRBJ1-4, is EPEVTQTPSHQVTQMGQEVILRCVPISNHLYFYWYRQILGQKVEFLVSFYNNEISEKSEIFDDQFSVERPDGSNFTLKIRSTKLEDSAMYFCASSDPWANEKLFFGSGTQLSVL.

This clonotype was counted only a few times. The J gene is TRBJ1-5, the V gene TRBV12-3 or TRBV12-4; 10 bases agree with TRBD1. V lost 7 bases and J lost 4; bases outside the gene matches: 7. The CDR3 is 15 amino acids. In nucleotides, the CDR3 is TGTGCCAGCACCCCCGGGACAGGGGCTAATCAGCCCCAGCATTTT. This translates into CASTPGTGANQPQHF.

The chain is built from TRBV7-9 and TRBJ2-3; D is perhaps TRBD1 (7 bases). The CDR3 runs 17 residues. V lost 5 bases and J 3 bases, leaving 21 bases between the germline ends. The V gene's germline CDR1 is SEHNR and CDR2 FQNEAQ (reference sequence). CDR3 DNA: TGTGCCAGCAGCCGTGTCGACAGGGACTTCAGGACAGATACGCAGTATTTT. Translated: CASSRVDRDFRTDTQYF.

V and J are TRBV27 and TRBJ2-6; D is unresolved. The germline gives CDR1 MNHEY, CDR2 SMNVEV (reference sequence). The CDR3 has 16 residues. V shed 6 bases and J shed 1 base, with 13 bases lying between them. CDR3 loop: CASSFLGVSGANVLTF. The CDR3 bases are TGTGCCAGCAGCTTCCTCGGAGTATCTGGGGCCAACGTCCTGACTTTC.

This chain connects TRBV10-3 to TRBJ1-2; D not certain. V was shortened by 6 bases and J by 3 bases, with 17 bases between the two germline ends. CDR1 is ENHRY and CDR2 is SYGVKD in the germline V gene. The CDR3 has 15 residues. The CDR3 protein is CAIRDLAGAYYGYTF. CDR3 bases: TGTGCCATCAGAGACTTAGCCGGTGCCTACTATGGCTACACCTTC.

The CDR3 nucleotides are TGTGCCACCAGCAGAGGACAGGTGCTTGGAGTGCAGTACTTC. It is translated as CATSRGQVLGVQYF. The chain carries TRBV15 and TRBJ2-7; D perhaps matches TRBD1 (6 bases). The CDR3 has 14 amino acids. CDR1 and CDR2 (germline): LNHNV, YYDKDF (reference sequence). V lost 1 base and J lost 9, with 16 bases in between.

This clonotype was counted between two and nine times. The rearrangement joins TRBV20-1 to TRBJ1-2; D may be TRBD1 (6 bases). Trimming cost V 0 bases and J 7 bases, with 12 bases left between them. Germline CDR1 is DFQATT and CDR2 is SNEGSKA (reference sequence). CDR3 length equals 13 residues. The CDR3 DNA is TGCAGTGCTAGAGATGTGGGGGCCGGTGGCTACACCTTC. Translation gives CSARDVGAGGYTF.

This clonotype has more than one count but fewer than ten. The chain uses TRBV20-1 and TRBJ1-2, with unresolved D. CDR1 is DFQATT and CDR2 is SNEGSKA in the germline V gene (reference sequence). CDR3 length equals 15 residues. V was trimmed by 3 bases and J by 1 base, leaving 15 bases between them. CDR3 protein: CSASELGLINYGYTF. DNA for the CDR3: TGCAGTGCTAGTGAGCTGGGCCTAATTAACTATGGCTACACCTTC.

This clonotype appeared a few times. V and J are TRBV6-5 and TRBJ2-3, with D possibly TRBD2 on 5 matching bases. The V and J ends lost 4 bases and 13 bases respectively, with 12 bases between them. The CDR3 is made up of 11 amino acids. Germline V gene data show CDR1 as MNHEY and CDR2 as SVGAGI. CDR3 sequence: CASSSGVIEYF. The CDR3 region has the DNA TGTGCCAGCAGTTCCGGGGTGATAGAGTATTTT.